One sample yielded the 14 T cell receptor beta chains listed below, sequenced in a study of response to subunit inactivated influenza vaccine. Using its own MiXCR run on the RT-PCR reads, TCRdb lists one record per CDR3 protein. The sample carries fewer than 250,000 distinct CDR3 sequences, roughly 14% recorded once. The sequences come from CD8+ T cells sorted from PBMCs, collected roughly 5 days after vaccination. Source of these receptors: a man aged 50-59 years who received an inactivated influenza vaccine.

V and J are TRBV18 and TRBJ2-7, with no clear D. The CDR3 runs to 16 residues. Trimming removed 4 bases at V and 1 base at J, with 17 bases between. Germline-derived CDR1 and CDR2 are KGHSH and LQKENI. The CDR3 is CASSLPGKIQSYEQYF. The CDR3, as DNA: TGTGCCAGCTCACTGCCAGGTAAAATACAGTCCTACGAGCAGTACTTC.

This rearrangement joins TRBV12-3 or TRBV12-4 to TRBJ2-7; D gene unclear. Trimming stripped 3 bases from V and 3 bases from J, with 12 bases between. The CDR3 consists of 14 residues. CDR3 nucleotide sequence: TGTGCCAGCAGTTTCGGCGATATGGGCTACGAGCAGTACTTC. As protein: CASSFGDMGYEQYF.

In this sample, this clonotype turned up a few times. The chain uses TRBV4-3 and TRBJ2-1; the D gene is possibly TRBD1 (6 bases). The V gene's germline CDR1 is LGHNA and CDR2 YSLEER. CDR3 size: 17 residues. V dropped 0 bases and J dropped 2 bases, with 14 bases sitting between them. For the CDR3, the DNA is TGCGCCAGCAGCCAAGATCCCCCAGGGGCGGCCTACAATGAGCAGTTCTTC. Its translation: CASSQDPPGAAYNEQFF.

V is TRBV6-5 and J is TRBJ2-7; D might be TRBD2 (6 bases). CDR3 length equals 12 residues. Per germline, CDR1 MNHEY and CDR2 SVGAGI. V dropped 4 bases and J dropped 4 bases, with 8 bases sitting between them. Here the CDR3 reads CASSSTRYEQYF. The CDR3 DNA reads as TGTGCCAGCAGTTCGACTAGGTACGAGCAGTACTTC.

The genes are TRBV20-1 and TRBJ2-1, with D possibly TRBD2 on 7 matching bases. There are 18 residues in the CDR3. Between the trimmed V and J ends, which lost 1 base and 3 bases, there was a span of 22 bases. Germline V CDR1 and CDR2: DFQATT, SNEGSKA (reference sequence). CDR3 protein: CSARGGGTPPLLYNEQFF. CDR3 DNA sequence: TGCAGTGCTAGAGGGGGGGGGACACCCCCTCTCCTCTACAATGAGCAGTTCTTC.

This clonotype was detected a few times. The V gene is TRBV12-3 or TRBV12-4, the J gene TRBJ2-5, with 8 nucleotides matching TRBD1. The length of the CDR3 is 14 residues. V lost 4 bases, J lost 5 bases, and 6 bases stayed unmatched. DNA for the CDR3: TGTGCCAGCAGTTCCTCAGGGGGCTTCGAGACCCAGTACTTC. The encoded protein is CASSSSGGFETQYF.

This clonotype was counted a few times. The chain carries TRBV7-9 and TRBJ1-2; 9 nucleotides align to TRBD1. Germline V gene lookup returns CDR1 SEHNR and CDR2 FQNEAQ (reference sequence). Losses at the gene ends were 5 bases for V and 3 bases for J; bases not matched to a gene: 1. This CDR3 is 13 amino acids long. The CDR3 loop is CASSRTGDYGYTF. The CDR3 DNA follows: TGTGCCAGCAGCCGGACAGGGGACTATGGCTACACCTTC.

The J gene is TRBJ2-2, the V gene TRBV6-5, with a tentative D call TRBD2 (5 bases). The V gene lost 0 bases and the J gene lost 2 bases, with 13 bases spanning the gap. Germline V lookup: CDR1 MNHEY, CDR2 SVGAGI. The CDR3 is 17 residues long. CDR3 DNA sequence: TGTGCCAGCAGTTACTCGTCAGGAGGCATAAACACCGGGGAGCTGTTTTTT. As protein: CASSYSSGGINTGELFF.

V is TRBV10-1 and J is TRBJ2-3; 8 positions match TRBD1. The germline V gene has CDR1 WNHNN and CDR2 SYGVQD (reference sequence). V was pared by 4 bases and J by 5 bases, with 8 bases of the junction left unmatched. The CDR3 has 15 amino acids. CDR3 loop: CASSVTLTGEDTQYF. DNA for the CDR3: TGCGCCAGCAGTGTTACGTTGACAGGGGAAGATACGCAGTATTTT.

This clonotype was observed a few times. The chain couples TRBV3-1 to TRBJ2-3; D remains unclear. Germline V gene data show CDR1 as LGHDT and CDR2 as YNNKEL (reference sequence). V lost 1 base and J 6 bases, leaving 17 bases between the germline ends. CDR3 length equals 16 residues. CDR3 in amino acids: CASSQGPRRWPDTQYF. Written as DNA, the CDR3 is TGTGCCAGCAGCCAAGGGCCGAGAAGGTGGCCGGATACGCAGTATTTT.

This clonotype has just a few counts. The junction shows a germline mismatch at one end, possibly a read error. The chain combines TRBV15 with TRBJ2-3, with D perhaps being TRBD1 or TRBD2 (6 bases each). From germline, CDR1 is LNHNV and CDR2 YYDKDF (reference sequence). The CDR3 loop spans 16 amino acids. The CDR3 region has the DNA TGTGTCACCAGCAGGGGAAGCGGGTCGAGCACAGATACGCAGTATTTT. Translating gives CVTSRGSGSSTDTQYF.

In its sample, this clonotype was seen a few times. The chain links TRBV15 to TRBJ2-3, with unresolved D. CDR1 and CDR2 (germline): LNHNV, YYDKDF (reference sequence). The length of the CDR3 is 13 residues. Trimming shortened V by 3 bases and J by 6 bases, and 10 bases separated the two germline ends. The CDR3 is CATSSVSGDTQYF. The CDR3 region has the DNA TGTGCCACCAGCAGCGTCTCGGGTGATACGCAGTATTTT.

V usage is TRBV20-1 and J usage is TRBJ2-1, with TRBD2 matching over 8 bases. This CDR3 contains 14 residues. Germline V lookup: CDR1 DFQATT, CDR2 SNEGSKA (reference sequence). Trimming at V came to 6 bases and at J to 4 bases, leaving 8 bases not matched to a gene. CDR3 protein: CSAQTSGSYNEQFF. Written as DNA, the CDR3 is TGCAGTGCCCAAACTAGCGGTTCTTACAATGAGCAGTTCTTC.

This clonotype was picked up a small number of times. The rearrangement uses TRBV14 and TRBJ2-7; a possible D gene is TRBD2 (5 bases). V lost 5 bases and J 1 base, leaving 15 bases between the germline ends. CDR3 size: 15 residues. Germline V gene sequence: CDR1 SGHDN, CDR2 FVKESK. CDR3 bases: TGTGCCAGCAGCACCCTGACTAACAGATCCTACGAGCAGTACTTC. Amino acids: CASSTLTNRSYEQYF.